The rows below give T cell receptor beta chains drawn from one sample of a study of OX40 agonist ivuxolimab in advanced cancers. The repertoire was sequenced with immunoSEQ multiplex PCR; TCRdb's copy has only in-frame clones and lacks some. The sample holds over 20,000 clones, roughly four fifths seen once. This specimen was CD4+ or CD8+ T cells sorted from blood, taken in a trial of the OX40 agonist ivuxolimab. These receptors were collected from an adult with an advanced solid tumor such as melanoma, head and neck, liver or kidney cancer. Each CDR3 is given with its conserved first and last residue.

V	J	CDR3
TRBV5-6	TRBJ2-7	CASSPGASSYEQYF
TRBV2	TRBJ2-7	CASSEDLDEQYF
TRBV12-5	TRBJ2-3	CASSRTSGPTDTQYF
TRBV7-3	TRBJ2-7	CASSFPGDEQYF
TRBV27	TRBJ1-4	CASSMLQGPVFF
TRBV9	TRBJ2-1	CASSVTHNPYNEQFF
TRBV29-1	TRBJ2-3	CSVEATGQPTDTQYF
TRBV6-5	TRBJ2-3	CASSRASEDTQYF
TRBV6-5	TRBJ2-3	CASSSQGPDTQYF
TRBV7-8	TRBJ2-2	CASSLIPQLFF
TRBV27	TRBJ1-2	CASSFGSNAGYTF
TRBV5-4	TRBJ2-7	CASSLSSSVGQYF
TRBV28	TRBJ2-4	CASSFHPGQGSNAKNIQYF
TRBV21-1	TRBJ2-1	CASSSGLAGVDEQFF
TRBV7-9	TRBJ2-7	CASSLGQSSSYEQYF
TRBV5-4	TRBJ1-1	CASSLAFDDRGSTTEAFF
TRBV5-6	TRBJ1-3	CASSRGLSSGNTIYF
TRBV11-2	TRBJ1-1	CASSSDRARNTEAFF
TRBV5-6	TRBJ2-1	CASSFGTGLGEQFF
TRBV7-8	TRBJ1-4	CASSPGQGPNEKLFF
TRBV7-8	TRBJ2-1	CASSASRDGNEQFF
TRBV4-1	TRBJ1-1	CASSPLGRSLNTEAFF
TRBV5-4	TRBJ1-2	CASSLGGAQGGYTF
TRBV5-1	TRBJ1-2	CASLLTREGYLNYGYTF
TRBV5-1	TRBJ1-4	CASGESGTWDEKLFF
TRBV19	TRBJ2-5	CASSAQWGPQETQYF
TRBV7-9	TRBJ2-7	CASSSGTGGTKYEQYF